The next 23 T cell receptor beta chains were all read from a single sample in a study of Ad26.COV2.S vaccination and SARS-CoV-2 variants. Profiling relied on immunoSEQ multiplex PCR, and the TCRdb table lists in-frame clones only, not all of them. The table includes hundreds of thousands of clones, more than 70% detected once. Stated treatment: 15 to 20 received Ad26.COV2.S at low or high dose, single or two shots; 5 received placebo; per-sample allocation not given. Repertoires come from day 63 after the first vaccine or placebo injection. The sequenced sample was peripheral blood, obtained in a trial of Ad26.COV2.S vaccine versus placebo. The receptor set was obtained from a person between 18 and 60 years old who received the Ad26.COV2.S COVID-19 vaccine or a placebo.

The V gene is TRBV2, the J gene TRBJ1-1, with 9 positions matching TRBD1. The CDR3 loop spans 18 amino acids. Germline V gene lookup returns CDR1 SNHLY and CDR2 FYNNEI. The junction had 18 bases not matched to a gene; V was cut back by 6 bases and J by 4 bases. CDR3 protein: CASSLGTGQGRWGTEAFF. In DNA, the CDR3 is TGTGCCAGCAGCCTCGGTACGGGACAGGGTCGCTGGGGCACTGAAGCTTTCTTT.

The chain joins TRBV9 to TRBJ2-3; D remains unclear. This CDR3 is built from 14 residues. Germline V gives CDR1 SGDLS, CDR2 YYNGEE. Trimming left V 0 bases short and J 1 base short, with 6 bases between. The DNA of the CDR3 is TGTGCCAGCAGCGTAGATAGCCGCACAGATACGCAGTATTTT. Amino acid sequence: CASSVDSRTDTQYF.

The chain joins TRBV5-6 to TRBJ1-2; 9 bases match TRBD1. This CDR3 has 18 residues. Germline values: CDR1 SGHDT, CDR2 YYEEEE. The V and J ends lost 4 bases and 2 bases, in that order; junction bases with no gene match: 15. This CDR3 reads CASSASGTGRGGNYGYTF. DNA of the CDR3: TGTGCCAGCAGCGCCTCCGGGACAGGGAGGGGTGGGAACTATGGCTACACCTTC.

This clone was seen a few times. The chain joins TRBV5-6 to TRBJ2-7; TRBD2 agrees at 7 bases. The CDR3 is made up of 12 amino acids. The germline CDR1 and CDR2 sequences are SGHDT and YYEEEE. Germline trimming cut 3 bases from V and 3 bases from J; bases unmatched to any gene: 0. The CDR3 DNA reads as TGTGCCAGCAGCTGGACTAGCTACGAGCAGTACTTC. Translation: CASSWTSYEQYF.

This chain links TRBV5-1 with TRBJ2-1, with a tentative D call TRBD2 (6 bases). The germline CDR1 and CDR2 sequences are SGHRS and YFSETQ. CDR3 length equals 18 residues. The V end was cut by 0 bases, the J end by 3 bases, with 19 bases between. The DNA for the CDR3 is TGCGCCAGCAGCTTGGCCCCAGGTCGCGGGGAGAGCTACAATGAGCAGTTCTTC. Its protein product is CASSLAPGRGESYNEQFF.

V usage is TRBV12-3 or TRBV12-4 and J usage is TRBJ1-2; D ambiguous. This CDR3 is 13 amino acids long. V shed 6 bases and J shed 2 bases, with 10 bases lying between them. CDR3 DNA: TGTGCCAGCAGCCCCGAGAGGAACTATGGCTACACCTTC. Translated, it gives CASSPERNYGYTF.

The genes are TRBV7-4 and TRBJ2-2; the D gene could be TRBD1 or TRBD2 (5 bases each). The V gene's germline CDR1 is SGHVT and CDR2 SQSDAQ. V lost 5 bases, J lost 6 bases, and 31 bases lay in between. The CDR3 contains 20 residues. The CDR3 region has the DNA TGTGCCAGCAGCCCACGACGAGGGGTTTCGGACTCGCCGTCCCCCGGGGAGCTGTTTTTT. It specifies CASSPRRGVSDSPSPGELFF.

The chain has TRBV19 and TRBJ1-2, with 7 nucleotides matching TRBD1. The germline V gene encodes CDR1 LNHDA and CDR2 SQIVND (reference sequence). CDR3 length: 14 residues. The V and J ends lost 7 bases and 5 bases, in that order; junction bases with no gene match: 10. The CDR3 spells CASIGQERAYGYTF. The CDR3 DNA reads as TGTGCCAGTATTGGACAGGAAAGGGCTTATGGCTACACCTTC.

This chain links TRBV7-6 with TRBJ2-1, with 7 bases identical to TRBD2. CDR3 length: 15 residues. Germline assignment: CDR1 SGHVS and CDR2 FNYEAQ. V was pared by 7 bases and J by 9 bases, with 15 bases of the junction left unmatched. This CDR3 reads CASTEWSGNWGEQFF. The CDR3 DNA reads TGTGCCAGCACCGAATGGAGCGGGAATTGGGGTGAGCAGTTCTTC.

This clone was seen many times. The chain uses TRBV19 and TRBJ1-1; unclear D gene. The V gene lost 1 base and the J gene lost 6 bases, with 3 bases spanning the gap. CDR1 is LNHDA and CDR2 is SQIVND in the germline V gene (reference sequence). The CDR3 is made up of 11 amino acids. This CDR3 reads CASSIGAEAFF. The CDR3, as DNA: TGTGCCAGTAGTATAGGGGCTGAAGCTTTCTTT. The full variable domain, its missing parts supplied by reference TRBV19 and TRBJ1-1, is DGGITQSPKYLFRKEGQNVTLSCEQNLNHDAMYWYRQDPGQGLRLIYYSQIVNDFQKGDIAEGYSVSREKKESFPLTVTSAQKNPTAFYLCASSIGAEAFFGQGTRLTVV.

This clone turned up a few times. V and J are TRBV7-9 and TRBJ2-1, with 11 bases aligning to TRBD2. CDR1 is SEHNR, CDR2 FQNEAQ, per germline (reference sequence). The CDR3 has 15 residues. V trimming: 6 bases; J trimming: 6 bases; junction bases outside the gene matches: 7. The CDR3 DNA is TGTGCCAGCAGTCCGGGACTAGCGGAACTCAATGAGCAGTTCTTC. Protein sequence: CASSPGLAELNEQFF.

The rearrangement links TRBV5-1 to TRBJ1-6, with D hard to call. The CDR3 totals 14 residues. Germline CDR1 reads SGHRS; CDR2 reads YFSETQ. Trimming left V 4 bases short and J 8 bases short, with 13 bases between. The CDR3 nucleotides are TGCGCCAGCAGCCCCAACCCTGGGGATTCACCCCTCCACTTT. Amino acid sequence: CASSPNPGDSPLHF.

V is TRBV7-2 and J is TRBJ2-7, with 7 bases lining up with TRBD2. CDR3 length: 14 residues. Germline-derived CDR1 and CDR2 are SGHTA and FQGNSA. Trimming took 5 bases from V and 2 from J; bases not matched to a gene: 6. The CDR3 is CASSPRGDAYEQYF. The CDR3 coding sequence is TGTGCCAGCAGCCCCCGGGGGGATGCCTACGAGCAGTACTTC.

The J gene is TRBJ2-3, the V gene TRBV10-3; D remains ambiguous. Germline CDR1 is ENHRY and CDR2 is SYGVKD. V gave up 8 bases and J gave up 1 base, with 13 bases separating them. The CDR3 covers 14 residues. CDR3 coding DNA: TGTGCCATCCGAGACTCAAAAGGCACAGATACGCAGTATTTT. As protein: CAIRDSKGTDTQYF.

The chain employs TRBV29-1 and TRBJ1-1; tentatively, D is TRBD1 (5 bases). V was trimmed by 5 bases and J by 4 bases, leaving 11 bases between them. The CDR3 has 12 amino acids. Germline CDR1 is SQVTM and CDR2 is ANQGSEA. CDR3 coding DNA: TGCAGCGTTACGACGGGGGTCACTGAAGCTTTCTTT. As protein: CSVTTGVTEAFF.

This chain joins TRBV6-5 and TRBJ2-1; 8 nucleotides agree with TRBD1. V lost 5 bases and J lost 7; bases outside the gene matches: 7. There are 14 residues in the CDR3. Germline loops: CDR1 MNHEY, CDR2 SVGAGI. CDR3 loop: CASSRQGIGNEQFF. The CDR3, as DNA: TGTGCCAGCAGTCGACAGGGGATTGGGAATGAGCAGTTCTTC.

The gene calls are TRBV15 and TRBJ2-1; maybe TRBD2 (6 bases). The CDR3 covers 19 residues. V gave up 0 bases and J gave up 5 bases, with 23 bases separating them. Germline V CDR1 and CDR2: LNHNV, YYDKDF (reference sequence). CDR3 in amino acids: CATSRDVPWGENQHNEQFF. CDR3 nucleotide sequence: TGTGCCACCAGCAGAGACGTGCCCTGGGGGGAGAATCAACACAATGAGCAGTTCTTC.

This clone was recorded a few times. V and J are TRBV27 and TRBJ1-2, with D possibly matching TRBD1 (6 bases). Trimming shortened V by 4 bases and J by 4 bases, and 10 bases separated the two germline ends. The CDR3 spans 13 residues. The V gene's germline CDR1 is MNHEY and CDR2 SMNVEV (reference sequence). For the CDR3, the DNA is TGTGCCAGCAGTTCCAGGACAGCCTATGGCTACACCTTC. This encodes CASSSRTAYGYTF.

The chain couples TRBV23-1 to TRBJ2-7; D unresolved. TRBV23-1 has ORF status, its function being uncertain. The germline V and J ends were trimmed by 1 base and 2 bases, with 3 bases remaining between them. The CDR3 runs to 12 residues. The CDR3 DNA sequence: TGCGCCAGCAGTCAATTAGCCTACGAGCAGTACTTC. It specifies CASSQLAYEQYF.

V usage is TRBV18 and J usage is TRBJ1-6; unclear D gene. CDR3 length: 13 residues. V was trimmed by 6 bases and J by 6 bases, leaving 9 bases between them. Germline assignment: CDR1 KGHSH and CDR2 LQKENI. CDR3 loop: CASSPWSNSPLHF. Written as DNA, the CDR3 is TGTGCCAGCTCCCCGTGGAGTAATTCACCCCTCCACTTT.

This chain uses TRBV6-5 with TRBJ1-2; D uncertain. Germline values: CDR1 MNHEY, CDR2 SVGAGI. The CDR3 is 14 residues long. Between the trimmed V and J ends, which lost 3 bases and 7 bases, there was a span of 15 bases. This CDR3 reads CASSYVSEWGGYTF. DNA for the CDR3: TGTGCCAGCAGTTATGTCAGTGAATGGGGTGGCTACACCTTC.

This chain connects TRBV5-1 to TRBJ2-4; D gene unclear. The CDR3 is 13 residues long. The V gene lost 1 base and the J gene lost 6 bases, with 8 bases spanning the gap. CDR1 is SGHRS, CDR2 YFSETQ, per germline. CDR3 in amino acids: CASSLSPGNIQYF. For the CDR3, the DNA is TGCGCCAGCAGCTTGTCCCCCGGAAACATTCAGTACTTC.

This chain joins TRBV2 and TRBJ2-4, with 10 bases matching TRBD2. Trimming cost V 8 bases and J 3 bases; bases outside gene matches: 16. The CDR3 extends over 18 amino acids. Germline V gene data show CDR1 as SNHLY and CDR2 as FYNNEI. CDR3 sequence reads: CASPQPGLASPHKNIQYF. For the CDR3, the DNA is TGTGCCAGCCCTCAACCGGGACTAGCGTCCCCACACAAAAACATTCAGTACTTC.